This T cell receptor (beta chain) came from a study of vaccination and CD4 T cells after COVID-19. Study details: Diagnosis preceded the drawing of post-COVID samples by a median 101 days (range 35 to 161).

The V gene's germline CDR1 is SGHVS and CDR2 FQNEAQ. CDR3 length: 16 amino acids. V lost 5 bases, J lost 0 bases, and 8 bases stayed unmatched. The assay that was used to sequence DNA from cultured CD4+ T cells was the Oncomine TCR Beta short-read assay. MiXCR, run by TCRdb on the PCR reads, gives a single entry per CDR3 protein. The sample contains approximately 11,000 distinct CDR3 sequences, 69% of which appear only once. This clonotype was observed a few times. Its antigen is unknown. Treatment of the sample: approximately 10-day PBMC culture with coronavirus spike peptide pools or control peptides (ViraFEST assay).

The TCR originated in a human donor who had recovered from COVID-19. The rearrangement uses TRBV7-8 and TRBJ2-3; 7 bases align to TRBD2. Sequenced material: CD4+ T cells from blood, cultured in vitro. This CDR3 reads CASSPRTRGSTDTQYF. CDR3 sequence (DNA): TGTGCCAGCAGCCCTCGGACTAGAGGGAGCACAGATACGCAGTATTTT.